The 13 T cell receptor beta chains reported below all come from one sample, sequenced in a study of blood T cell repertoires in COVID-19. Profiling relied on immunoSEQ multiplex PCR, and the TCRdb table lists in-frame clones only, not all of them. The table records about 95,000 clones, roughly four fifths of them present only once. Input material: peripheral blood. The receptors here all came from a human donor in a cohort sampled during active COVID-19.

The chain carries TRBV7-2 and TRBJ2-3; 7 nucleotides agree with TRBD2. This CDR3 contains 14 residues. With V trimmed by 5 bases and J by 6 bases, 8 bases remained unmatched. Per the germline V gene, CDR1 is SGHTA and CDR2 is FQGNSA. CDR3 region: CASSPAGGSDTQYF. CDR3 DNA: TGTGCCAGCAGCCCGGCCGGGGGGTCGGATACGCAGTATTTT.

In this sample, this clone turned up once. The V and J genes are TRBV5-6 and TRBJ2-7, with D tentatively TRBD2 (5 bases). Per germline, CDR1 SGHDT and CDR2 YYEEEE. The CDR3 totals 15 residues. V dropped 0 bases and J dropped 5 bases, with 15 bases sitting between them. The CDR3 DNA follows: TGTGCCAGCAGCTTGGTTGCTAGCTGGACTGACGAGCAGTACTTC. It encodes CASSLVASWTDEQYF.

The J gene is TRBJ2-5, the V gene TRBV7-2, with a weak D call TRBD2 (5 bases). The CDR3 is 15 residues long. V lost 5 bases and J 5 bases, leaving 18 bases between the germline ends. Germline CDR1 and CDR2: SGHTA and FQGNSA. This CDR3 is CASSPQTFGGETQYF. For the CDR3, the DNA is TGTGCCAGCAGCCCACAGACCTTCGGCGGGGAGACCCAGTACTTC.

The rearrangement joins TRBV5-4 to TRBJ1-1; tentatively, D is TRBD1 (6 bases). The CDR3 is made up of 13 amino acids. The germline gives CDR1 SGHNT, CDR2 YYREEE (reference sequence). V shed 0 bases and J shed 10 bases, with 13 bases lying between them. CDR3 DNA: TGTGCCAGCAGCTTGGTTACAGGGTCGGGAGCTTTCTTT. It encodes CASSLVTGSGAFF.

DNA of the CDR3: TGTGCCAGCAGCGGCGCCGGGACAGCCCTATTCAATCAGCCCCAGCATTTT. Its translation is CASSGAGTALFNQPQHF. This sequence joins TRBV7-8 and TRBJ1-5, with 7 bases lining up with TRBD1. The CDR3 covers 17 residues. The germline CDR1 and CDR2 sequences are SGHVS and FQNEAQ. V trimming: 5 bases; J trimming: 3 bases; junction bases outside the gene matches: 13.

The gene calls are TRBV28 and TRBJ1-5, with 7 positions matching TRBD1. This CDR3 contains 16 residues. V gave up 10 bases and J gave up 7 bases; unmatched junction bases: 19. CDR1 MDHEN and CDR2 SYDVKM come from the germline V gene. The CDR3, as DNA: TGTGCCACCAAACAGGGACAGCCGTGGGGGGCCCAGCCCCAGCATTTT. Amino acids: CATKQGQPWGAQPQHF.

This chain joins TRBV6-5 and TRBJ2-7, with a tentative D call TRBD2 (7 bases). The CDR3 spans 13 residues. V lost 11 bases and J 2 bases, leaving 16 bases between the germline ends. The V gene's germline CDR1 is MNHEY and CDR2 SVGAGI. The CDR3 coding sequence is TGTGCCGTGGGGAGGGGGAGAACCTACGAGCAGTACTTC. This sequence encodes CAVGRGRTYEQYF.

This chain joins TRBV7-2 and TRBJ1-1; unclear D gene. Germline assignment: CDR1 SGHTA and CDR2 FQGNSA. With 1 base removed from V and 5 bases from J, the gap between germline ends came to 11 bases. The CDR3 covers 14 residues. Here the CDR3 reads CASSLGAGGTEAFF. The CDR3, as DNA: TGTGCCAGCAGCTTAGGGGCGGGCGGGACTGAAGCTTTCTTT.

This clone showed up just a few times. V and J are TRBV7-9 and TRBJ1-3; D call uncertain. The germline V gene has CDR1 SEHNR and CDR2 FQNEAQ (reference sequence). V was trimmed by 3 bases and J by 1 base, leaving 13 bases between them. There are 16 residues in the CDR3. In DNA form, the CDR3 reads TGTGCCAGCAGCTTGGGGTCCTCGGGGTCTGGAAACACCATATATTTT. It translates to CASSLGSSGSGNTIYF.

CDR3 sequence reads: CASSTYGGVADTQYF. As DNA, the CDR3 is TGTGCCAGTAGTACTTACGGGGGGGTCGCAGATACGCAGTATTTT. V and J are TRBV19 and TRBJ2-3, with TRBD2 matching over 8 bases. The CDR3 is 15 amino acids. Germline CDR1 and CDR2: LNHDA and SQIVND (reference sequence). V trimming: 4 bases; J trimming: 4 bases; junction bases outside the gene matches: 7.

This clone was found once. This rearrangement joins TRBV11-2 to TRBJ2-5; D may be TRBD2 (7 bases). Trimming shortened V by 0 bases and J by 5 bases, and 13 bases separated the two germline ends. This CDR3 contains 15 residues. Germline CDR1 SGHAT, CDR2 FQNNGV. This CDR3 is CASSLDAGARETQYF. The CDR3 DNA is TGTGCCAGCAGCTTAGATGCGGGGGCAAGGGAGACCCAGTACTTC.

The DNA for the CDR3 is TGTGCCAGCAGTGAATATACGCGGCTTAGCAATCAGCCCCAGCATTTT. Protein sequence: CASSEYTRLSNQPQHF. The J gene is TRBJ1-5, the V gene TRBV6-1, with D unresolved. The CDR3 loop spans 16 amino acids. Trimming left V 2 bases short and J 0 bases short, with 11 bases between. CDR1 is MNHNS, CDR2 SASEGT, per germline.

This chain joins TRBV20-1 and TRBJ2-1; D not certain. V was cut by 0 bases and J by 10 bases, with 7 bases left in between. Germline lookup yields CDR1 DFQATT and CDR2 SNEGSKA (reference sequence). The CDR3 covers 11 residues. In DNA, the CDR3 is TGCAGTGCTAGAGATCCGCGGGAGCAGTTCTTC. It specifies CSARDPREQFF.